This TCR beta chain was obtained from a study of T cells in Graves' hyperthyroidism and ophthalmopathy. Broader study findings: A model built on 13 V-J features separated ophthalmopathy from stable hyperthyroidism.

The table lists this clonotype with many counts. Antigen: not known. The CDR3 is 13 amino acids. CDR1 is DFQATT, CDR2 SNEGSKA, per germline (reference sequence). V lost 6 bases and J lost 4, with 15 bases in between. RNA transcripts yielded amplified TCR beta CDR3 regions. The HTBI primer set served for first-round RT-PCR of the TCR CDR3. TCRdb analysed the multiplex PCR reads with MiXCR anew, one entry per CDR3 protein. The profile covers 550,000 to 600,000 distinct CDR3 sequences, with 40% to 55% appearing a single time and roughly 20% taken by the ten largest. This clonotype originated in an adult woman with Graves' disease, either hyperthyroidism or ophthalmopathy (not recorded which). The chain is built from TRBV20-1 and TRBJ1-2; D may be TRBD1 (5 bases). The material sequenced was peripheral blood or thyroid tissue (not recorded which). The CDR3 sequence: CSAPTGRGYGYTF. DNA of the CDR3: TGCAGTGCCCCGACGGGACGGGGCTATGGCTACACCTTC.